These T cell receptor beta chains were read from a single sample in a study of blood T cell repertoires in COVID-19. The assay was immunoSEQ multiplex PCR, and TCRdb's table has in-frame clones only and misses some. The sample contains roughly 220,000 clones, more than 80% of which appear only once. The sample was peripheral blood. The receptors stem from a man aged 30 to 45 who had recovered from COVID-19. Both conserved end residues are part of each CDR3. D genes are given only for firm matches. Clone size appears in some rows only: once, few, many, or a class for an expanded clone.

cdr3_length d_call clone_size j_call v_call cdr3_aa cdr3_nt
15 . . TRBJ2-3 TRBV10-3 CAIRGPGEAPDTQYF TGTGCCATCAGAGGCCCGGGGGAGGCTCCAGATACGCAGTATTTT
17 . . TRBJ1-2 TRBV7-2 CASSPPGHPLRDYGYTF TGTGCCAGCAGCCCTCCGGGCCACCCTTTGAGGGACTATGGCTACACCTTC
16 . once TRBJ1-5 TRBV7-6 CASSLVAGYSNQPQHF TGTGCCAGCAGCTTAGTTGCGGGTTATAGCAATCAGCCCCAGCATTTT
16 TRBD2 . TRBJ2-3 TRBV7-9 CASSANSGGKTDTQYF TGTGCCAGCAGCGCGAACAGCGGGGGGAAAACAGATACGCAGTATTTT
15 TRBD2 . TRBJ2-5 TRBV3-1/TRBV3-2 CASSQDTSGGGAQYF TGTGCCAGCAGCCAAGATACTAGCGGGGGAGGGGCCCAGTACTTC
14 . . TRBJ2-5 TRBV3-1/TRBV3-2 CASSPEQGIQTQYF TGTGCCAGCAGCCCTGAACAGGGTATCCAGACCCAGTACTTC
15 TRBD1 . TRBJ1-2 TRBV5-1 CASSSTPTGGYGYTF TGCGCCAGCAGCTCAACACCTACAGGGGGGTATGGCTACACCTTC
16 . . TRBJ2-5 TRBV7-8 CASSLAHYGVVETQYF TGTGCCAGCAGCTTAGCGCATTACGGGGTGGTAGAGACCCAGTACTTC
12 . . TRBJ2-3 TRBV7-9 CASSLLTDTQYF TGTGCCAGCAGCTTACTCACAGATACGCAGTATTTT
12 . . TRBJ2-7 TRBV5-4 CASSYTGNEQYF TGTGCCAGCAGCTATACAGGGAACGAGCAGTACTTC
13 . . TRBJ1-1 TRBV2 CASSERRAAEAFF TGTGCCAGCAGTGAACGGAGGGCAGCCGAAGCTTTCTTT
14 TRBD1 . TRBJ2-3 TRBV29-1 CSAPRRGYADTQYF TGCAGCGCCCCCCGCAGGGGGTATGCAGATACGCAGTATTTT
15 TRBD2 . TRBJ2-1 TRBV2 CASSLTGLGYNEQFF TGTGCCAGCAGCCTAACCGGACTAGGGTATAATGAGCAGTTCTTC
13 . . TRBJ1-5 TRBV6-4 CASSDGGDQPQHF TGTGCCAGCAGTGACGGCGGGGATCAGCCCCAGCATTTT
13 . . TRBJ2-7 TRBV6-6 CASSLGQLGEQYF TGTGCCAGCAGTTTGGGACAACTGGGCGAGCAGTACTTC
15 TRBD1 . TRBJ1-1 TRBV5-1 CASSLLSGGDTEAFF TGCGCCAGCAGCTTGTTATCAGGGGGCGACACTGAAGCTTTCTTT
13 . . TRBJ1-2 TRBV27 CASSFGEHYGYTF TGTGCCAGCAGTTTCGGGGAACACTATGGCTACACCTTC
15 . . TRBJ2-7 TRBV7-9 CASSLRGDRSYEQYF TGTGCCAGCAGCTTAAGGGGCGATCGCTCCTACGAGCAGTACTTC
11 . . TRBJ1-5 TRBV6-6 CASTQLSAQHF TGTGCCAGCACCCAACTTTCTGCCCAGCATTTT
11 . . TRBJ1-2 TRBV25-1 CATRERVGYTF TGTGCCACCCGTGAAAGAGTAGGCTACACCTTC
11 . . TRBJ2-4 TRBV20-1 CSATRGNIQYF TGCAGTGCCACCAGGGGAAACATTCAGTACTTC
18 TRBD2 . TRBJ2-3 TRBV7-9 CASSLDRVAGTSTDTQYF TGTGCCAGCAGCTTAGATCGGGTAGCGGGGACTAGCACAGATACGCAGTATTTT
19 . . TRBJ2-2 TRBV9 CASSVASKPRVWDTGELFF TGTGCCAGCAGCGTAGCCTCCAAGCCCAGGGTATGGGACACCGGGGAGCTGTTTTTT
14 TRBD2 . TRBJ2-7 TRBV7-2 CASSFLAGGHEQYF TGTGCCAGCAGCTTCCTAGCGGGGGGGCACGAGCAGTACTTC
11 . . TRBJ2-7 TRBV6-1 CASSEGGSPYF TGTGCCAGCAGTGAAGGAGGCTCCCCGTACTTC
15 . . TRBJ1-5 TRBV30 CAWRAGTYSNQPQHF TGTGCCTGGAGGGCCGGGACTTATAGCAATCAGCCCCAGCATTTT
14 TRBD1 . TRBJ2-7 TRBV6-5 CASSYSDRDYEQYF TGTGCCAGCAGTTACTCGGACAGGGACTACGAGCAGTACTTC
15 . . TRBJ2-2 TRBV4-2 CASSQLTPRKEELFF TGTGCCAGCAGCCAATTGACCCCGAGGAAGGAGGAGCTGTTTTTT
16 . . TRBJ2-2 TRBV6-4 CASSDSGSSNTGELFF TGTGCCAGCAGTGACTCTGGTAGTTCGAACACCGGGGAGCTGTTTTTT
15 . few TRBJ1-5 TRBV7-9 CASSLGGGPNQPQHF TGTGCCAGCAGCTTAGGGGGGGGACCCAATCAGCCCCAGCATTTT